This TCR beta chain is from a study of shared clonotypes between healthy human individuals. Whole-study results and caveats: Measured sharing among donors was expected to vary with sequencing depth. Only blood was sampled; tissue repertoires likely differ. Some naive CD4 clonotypes, 4% to 6%, turned up in common across a few donors.

Points on this clone: Its antigen remains unidentified. The same CDR3 is also encoded by other DNA sequences in this sample.

V was pared by 0 bases and J by 0 bases, with 4 bases between. The CDR3 runs to 14 residues. Germline CDR1 is SGHDT and CDR2 is YYEEEE. DNA at 150 to 200 ng, 25,000 to 30,000 T cell genomes, went into sorted-subset replicate PCRs. The method was immunoSEQ multiplex PCR; TCRdb's version includes in-frame clones alone and lacks a portion of them. Among roughly 300,000 clones listed, roughly 84% were seen once. The sequence was collected from a man between 18 and 35 years old in good health. This chain joins TRBV5-6 and TRBJ1-3; D unresolved. Material: memory CD8+ T cells sorted from blood. Described subset: CD45RO+ cells pooled with CCR7-negative TemRA cells. The CDR3 coding sequence is TGTGCCAGCAGCTTGGGCAGCTCTGGAAACACCATATATTTT. This sequence encodes CASSLGSSGNTIYF.